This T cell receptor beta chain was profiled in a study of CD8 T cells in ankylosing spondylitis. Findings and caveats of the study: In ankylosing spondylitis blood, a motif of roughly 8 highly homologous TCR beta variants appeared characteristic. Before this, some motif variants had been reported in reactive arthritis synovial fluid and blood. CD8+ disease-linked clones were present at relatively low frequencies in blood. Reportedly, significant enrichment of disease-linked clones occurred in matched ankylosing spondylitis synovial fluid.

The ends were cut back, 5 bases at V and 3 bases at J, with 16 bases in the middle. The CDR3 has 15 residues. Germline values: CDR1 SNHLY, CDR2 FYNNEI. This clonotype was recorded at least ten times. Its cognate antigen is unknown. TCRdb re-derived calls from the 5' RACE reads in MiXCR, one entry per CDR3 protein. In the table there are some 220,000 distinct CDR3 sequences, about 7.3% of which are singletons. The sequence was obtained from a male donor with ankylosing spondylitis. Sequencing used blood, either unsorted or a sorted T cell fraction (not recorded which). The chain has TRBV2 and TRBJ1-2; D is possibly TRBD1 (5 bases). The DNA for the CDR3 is TGTGCCAGCAGTCCGGACATCTCCCCTCACTATGGCTACACCTTC. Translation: CASSPDISPHYGYTF.